The T cell receptor beta chain described here comes from a study of identical twins. Template switching (which added a universal primer site) was used, and cDNA carried unique molecular identifiers. One entry per CDR3 protein results from TCRdb running MiXCR on the 5' RACE reads. The sample includes 410,000 or so distinct CDR3 sequences, roughly 18% of them seen just once. This clonotype was detected many times. What it binds is unknown. Healthy Caucasian donors formed the entire cohort. Study results and limitations: Conclusions were drawn cross-sectionally by statistical analysis, without following the same donors. Out-of-frame beta sequences exhibited a weaker degree of excess twin sharing.

Trimming pared 0 bases from V and 4 bases from J, leaving 5 bases between. Germline CDR1 reads MNHEY; CDR2 reads SVGEGT. The CDR3 totals 13 residues. This TCR was sampled from a man over 45 in good health. This chain connects TRBV6-2 or TRBV6-3 to TRBJ2-3; D ambiguous. Sequenced material: naive T cells sorted from blood. CDR3 sequence: CASSYSLSDTQYF. As DNA, the CDR3 is TGTGCCAGCAGTTACTCGTTATCAGATACGCAGTATTTT.